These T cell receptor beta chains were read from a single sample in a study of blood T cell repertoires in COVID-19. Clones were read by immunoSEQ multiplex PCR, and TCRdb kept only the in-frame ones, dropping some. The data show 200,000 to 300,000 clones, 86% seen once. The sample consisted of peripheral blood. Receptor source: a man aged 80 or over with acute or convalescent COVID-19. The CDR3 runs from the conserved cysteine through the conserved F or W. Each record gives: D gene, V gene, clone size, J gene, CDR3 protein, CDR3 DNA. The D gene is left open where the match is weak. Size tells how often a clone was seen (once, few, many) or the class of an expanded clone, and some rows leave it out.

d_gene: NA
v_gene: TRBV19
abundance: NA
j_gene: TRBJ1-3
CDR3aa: CASSRQTSSGNTIYF
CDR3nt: TGTGCCAGTAGCCGACAGACAAGCTCTGGAAACACCATATATTTT

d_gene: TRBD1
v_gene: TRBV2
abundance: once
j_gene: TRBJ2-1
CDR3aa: CASKDRADNEQFF
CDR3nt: TGTGCCAGCAAAGACAGGGCCGACAATGAGCAGTTCTTC

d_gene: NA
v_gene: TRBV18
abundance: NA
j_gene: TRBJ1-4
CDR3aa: CASSPLGGYNEKLFF
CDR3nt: TGTGCCAGCTCACCACTTGGAGGGTATAATGAAAAACTGTTTTTT

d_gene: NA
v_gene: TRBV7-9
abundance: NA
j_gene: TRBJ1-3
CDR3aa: CASSSKEVVDTIYF
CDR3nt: TGTGCCAGCAGCTCTAAGGAGGTTGTAGACACCATATATTTT

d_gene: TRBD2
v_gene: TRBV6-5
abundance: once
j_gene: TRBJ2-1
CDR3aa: CASIRAGDYNEQFF
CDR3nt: TGTGCCAGCATTAGAGCGGGGGATTACAATGAGCAGTTCTTC

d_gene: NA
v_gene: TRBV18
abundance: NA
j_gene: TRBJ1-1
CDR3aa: CASSLAAPNTEAFF
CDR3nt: TGTGCCAGCTCACTGGCGGCCCCGAACACTGAAGCTTTCTTT

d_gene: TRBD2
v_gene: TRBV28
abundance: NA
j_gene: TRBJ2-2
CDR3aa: CASSFPGLAGRGGELFF
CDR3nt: TGTGCCAGCAGCTTCCCGGGACTAGCGGGTCGGGGCGGGGAGCTGTTTTTT

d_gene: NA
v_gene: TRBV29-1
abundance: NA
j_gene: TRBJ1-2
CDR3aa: CSVGGNDYTF
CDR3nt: TGCAGCGTTGGCGGGAATGACTACACCTTC

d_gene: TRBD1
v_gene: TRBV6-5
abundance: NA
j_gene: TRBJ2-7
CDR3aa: CASRVTGGNEQYF
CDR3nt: TGTGCCAGCAGGGTAACAGGGGGTAACGAGCAGTACTTC

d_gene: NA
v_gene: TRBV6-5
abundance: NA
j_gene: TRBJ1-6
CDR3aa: CASVVTGNSPLHF
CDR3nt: TGTGCCAGCGTAGTAACAGGAAATTCACCCCTCCACTTT

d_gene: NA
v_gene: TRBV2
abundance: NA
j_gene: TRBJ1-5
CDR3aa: CASKQDYSNQPQHF
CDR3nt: TGTGCCAGCAAACAGGATTATAGCAATCAGCCCCAGCATTTT

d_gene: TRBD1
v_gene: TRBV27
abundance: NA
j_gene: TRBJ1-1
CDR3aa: CASSLRQGMNTEAFF
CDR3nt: TGTGCCAGCAGTTTAAGACAGGGGATGAACACTGAAGCTTTCTTT

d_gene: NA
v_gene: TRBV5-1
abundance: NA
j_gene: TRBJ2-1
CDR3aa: CASIYPGGNEQFF
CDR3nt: TGCGCCAGCATCTACCCCGGTGGCAATGAGCAGTTCTTC

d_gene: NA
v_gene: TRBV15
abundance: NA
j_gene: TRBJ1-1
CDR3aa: CATNRQRGNTEAFF
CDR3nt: TGTGCCACCAACCGACAGCGGGGGAACACTGAAGCTTTCTTT

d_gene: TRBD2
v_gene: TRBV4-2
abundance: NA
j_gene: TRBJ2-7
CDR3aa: CASSSRGGLSYEQYF
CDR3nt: TGTGCCAGCAGCTCCCGGGGGGGCCTTTCCTACGAGCAGTACTTC

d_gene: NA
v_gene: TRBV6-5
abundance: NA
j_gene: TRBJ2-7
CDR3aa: CASKGNSGRDYEQYF
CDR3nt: TGTGCCAGCAAGGGCAATAGCGGACGTGACTACGAGCAGTACTTC

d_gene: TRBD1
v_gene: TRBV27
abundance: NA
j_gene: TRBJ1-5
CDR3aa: CASSLPHRDRGDQPQHF
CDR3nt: TGTGCCAGCAGTCTTCCCCACCGGGACAGGGGGGATCAGCCCCAGCATTTT

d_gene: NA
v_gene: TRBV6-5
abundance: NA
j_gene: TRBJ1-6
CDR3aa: CASSYSAGVNSPLHF
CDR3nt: TGTGCCAGCAGTTACTCAGCAGGGGTGAATTCACCCCTCCACTTT

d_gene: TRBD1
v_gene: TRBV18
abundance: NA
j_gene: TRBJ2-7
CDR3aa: CASLGQPYEQYF
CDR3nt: TGTGCCAGCCTGGGACAGCCCTACGAGCAGTACTTC

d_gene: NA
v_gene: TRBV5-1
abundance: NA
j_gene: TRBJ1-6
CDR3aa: CASSLQALSYNSPLHF
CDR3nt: TGCGCCAGCAGCTTACAGGCCCTCTCCTATAATTCACCCCTCCACTTT

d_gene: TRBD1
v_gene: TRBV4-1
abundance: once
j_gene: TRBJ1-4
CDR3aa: CASSQESGTGNEKLFF
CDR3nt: TGCGCCAGCAGCCAAGAGTCCGGGACAGGGAATGAAAAACTGTTTTTT

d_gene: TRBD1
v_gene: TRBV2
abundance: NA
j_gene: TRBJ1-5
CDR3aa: CATQLDRVGQPQHF
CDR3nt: TGTGCCACCCAACTCGACAGGGTAGGTCAGCCCCAGCATTTT

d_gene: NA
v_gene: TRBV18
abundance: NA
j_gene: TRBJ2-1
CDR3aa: CASSAGIAYNEQFF
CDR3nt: TGTGCCAGCTCAGCAGGGATAGCTTACAATGAGCAGTTCTTC

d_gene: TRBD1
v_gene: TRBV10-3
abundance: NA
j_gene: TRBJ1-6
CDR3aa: CAISESSGTGGTPLHF
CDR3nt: TGTGCCATCAGTGAGTCTTCCGGGACAGGGGGCACACCCCTCCACTTT

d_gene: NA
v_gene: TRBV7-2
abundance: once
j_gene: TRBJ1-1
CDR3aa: CASSFGGPGTEAFF
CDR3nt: TGTGCCAGCAGCTTTGGAGGGCCCGGGACTGAAGCTTTCTTT

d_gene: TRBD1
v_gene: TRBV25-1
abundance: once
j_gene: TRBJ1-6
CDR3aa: CASRGQGSSYNSPLHF
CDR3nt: TGTGCCAGCAGGGGACAGGGTAGCTCCTATAATTCACCCCTCCACTTT

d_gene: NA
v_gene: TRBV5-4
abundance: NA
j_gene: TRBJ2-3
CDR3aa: CASSFPGLGDSDTQYF
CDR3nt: TGTGCCAGCAGCTTCCCGGGACTCGGGGATTCAGATACGCAGTATTTT

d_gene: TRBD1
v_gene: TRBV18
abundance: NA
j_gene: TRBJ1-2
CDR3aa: CASSPGTGGAYGYTF
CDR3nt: TGTGCCAGCTCCCCGGGGACAGGGGGCGCCTATGGCTACACCTTC

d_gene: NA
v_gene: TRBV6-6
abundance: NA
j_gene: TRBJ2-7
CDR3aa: CASQTLKGLYEQYF
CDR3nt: TGTGCCAGCCAAACCTTGAAGGGGCTCTACGAGCAGTACTTC

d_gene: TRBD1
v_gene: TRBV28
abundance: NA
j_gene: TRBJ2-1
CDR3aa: CASSAAGQGDEQFF
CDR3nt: TGTGCCAGCAGTGCCGCCGGACAGGGGGATGAGCAGTTCTTC

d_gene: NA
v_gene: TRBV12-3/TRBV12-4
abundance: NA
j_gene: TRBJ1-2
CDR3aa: CASRWTDYGYTF
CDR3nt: TGTGCCAGCAGATGGACAGACTATGGGTACACCTTC

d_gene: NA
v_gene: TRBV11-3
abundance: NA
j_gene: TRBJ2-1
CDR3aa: CASSLSGLAEQFF
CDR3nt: TGTGCCAGCAGCTTAAGCGGGCTAGCGGAGCAGTTCTTC

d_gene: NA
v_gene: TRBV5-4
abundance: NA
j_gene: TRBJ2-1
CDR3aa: CASSLQGVPYNEQFF
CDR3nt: TGTGCCAGCAGCCTACAGGGCGTCCCCTACAATGAGCAGTTCTTC

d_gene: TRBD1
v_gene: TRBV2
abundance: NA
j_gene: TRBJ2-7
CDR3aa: CASSDRRGGEGEQYF
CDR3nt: TGTGCCAGCAGTGATCGGAGAGGGGGCGAGGGCGAGCAGTACTTC

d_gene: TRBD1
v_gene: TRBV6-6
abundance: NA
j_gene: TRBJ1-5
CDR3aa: CASRDRGRDRQPQHF
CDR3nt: TGTGCCAGCAGGGACAGGGGCAGGGACAGGCAGCCCCAGCATTTT

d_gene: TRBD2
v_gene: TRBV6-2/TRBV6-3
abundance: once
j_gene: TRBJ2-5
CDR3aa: CASSYWDAGEETQYF
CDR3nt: TGTGCCAGCAGTTACTGGGACGCGGGAGAGGAGACCCAGTACTTC

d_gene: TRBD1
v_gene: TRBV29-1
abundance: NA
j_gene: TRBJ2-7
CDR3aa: CSVEGGPSGGSYEQYF
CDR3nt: TGCAGCGTTGAAGGAGGACCTTCAGGGGGCTCCTACGAGCAGTACTTC

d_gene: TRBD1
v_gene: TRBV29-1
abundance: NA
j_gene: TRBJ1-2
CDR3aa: CSAEQGAGSGYTF
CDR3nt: TGCAGCGCCGAACAGGGGGCGGGGAGTGGCTACACCTTC

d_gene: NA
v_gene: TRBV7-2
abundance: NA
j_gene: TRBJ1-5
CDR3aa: CASSLAPNQPQHF
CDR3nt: TGTGCCAGCAGCTTAGCCCCTAATCAGCCCCAGCATTTT

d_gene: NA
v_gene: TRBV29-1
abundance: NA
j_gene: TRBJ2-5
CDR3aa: CSGREPQPGETQYF
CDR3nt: TGCAGCGGACGGGAGCCTCAGCCAGGGGAGACCCAGTACTTC

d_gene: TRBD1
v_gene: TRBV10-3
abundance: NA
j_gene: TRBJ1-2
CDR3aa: CAISETGTGAALGYGYTF
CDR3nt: TGTGCCATCAGTGAAACCGGGACAGGGGCAGCTTTAGGTTATGGCTACACCTTC

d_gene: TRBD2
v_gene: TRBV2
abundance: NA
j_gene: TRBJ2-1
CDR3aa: CASRTPGSGRANEQFF
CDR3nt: TGTGCCAGCAGAACCCCAGGGAGCGGGAGGGCGAATGAGCAGTTCTTC

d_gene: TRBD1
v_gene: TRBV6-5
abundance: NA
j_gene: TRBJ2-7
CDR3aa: CASSRGTGGSEQYF
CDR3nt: TGTGCCAGCAGCCGAGGGACAGGGGGCTCCGAGCAGTACTTC

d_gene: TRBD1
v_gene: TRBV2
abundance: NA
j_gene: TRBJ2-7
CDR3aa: CASIQFPRQGARNEQYF
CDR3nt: TGTGCCAGCATTCAGTTTCCCCGACAGGGGGCTAGGAACGAGCAGTACTTC

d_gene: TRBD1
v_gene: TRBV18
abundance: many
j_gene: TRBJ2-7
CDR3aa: CASSPSGGYEQYF
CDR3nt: TGTGCCAGCTCACCCTCAGGGGGCTACGAGCAGTACTTC

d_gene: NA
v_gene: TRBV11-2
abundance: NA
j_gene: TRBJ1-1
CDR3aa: CASSPTGVAPRAFF
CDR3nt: TGTGCCAGCAGCCCCACCGGAGTGGCTCCGCGAGCTTTCTTT

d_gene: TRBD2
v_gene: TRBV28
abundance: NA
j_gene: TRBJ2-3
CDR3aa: CASSSPSGNTDTQYF
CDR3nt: TGTGCCAGCAGTTCCCCTAGCGGAAACACAGATACGCAGTATTTT

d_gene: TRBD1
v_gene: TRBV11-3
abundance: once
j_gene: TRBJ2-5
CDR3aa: CASSPRTGETQYF
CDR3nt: TGTGCCAGCAGCCCGAGGACAGGAGAGACCCAGTACTTC

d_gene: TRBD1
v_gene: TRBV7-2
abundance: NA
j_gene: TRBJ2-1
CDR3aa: CASSLDRGSYNEQFF
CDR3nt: TGTGCCAGCAGCCTAGACAGGGGGTCCTACAATGAGCAGTTCTTC

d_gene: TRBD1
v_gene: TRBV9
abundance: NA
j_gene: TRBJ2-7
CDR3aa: CASSQGANEQYF
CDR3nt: TGTGCCAGCAGCCAGGGGGCAAACGAGCAGTACTTC

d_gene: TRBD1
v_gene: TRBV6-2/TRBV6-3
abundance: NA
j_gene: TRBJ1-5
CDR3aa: CASSYLLSGTGGLSQPQHF
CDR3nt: TGTGCCAGCAGTTATCTCCTCTCCGGGACAGGGGGCCTGAGTCAGCCCCAGCATTTT

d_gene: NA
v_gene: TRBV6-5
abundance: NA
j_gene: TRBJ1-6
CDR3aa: CASSKSQGKGSPLHF
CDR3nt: TGTGCCAGCAGTAAATCTCAGGGGAAGGGTTCACCCCTCCACTTT

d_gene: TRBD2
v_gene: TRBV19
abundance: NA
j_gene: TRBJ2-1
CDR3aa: CASKPSGTRSLGEQFF
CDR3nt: TGTGCCAGTAAACCATCCGGGACTAGATCCCTCGGTGAGCAGTTCTTC

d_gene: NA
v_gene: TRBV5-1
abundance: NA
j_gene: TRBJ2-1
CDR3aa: CASSLNVGGSYNEQFF
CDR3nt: TGCGCCAGCAGCTTGAATGTAGGGGGCTCCTACAATGAGCAGTTCTTC

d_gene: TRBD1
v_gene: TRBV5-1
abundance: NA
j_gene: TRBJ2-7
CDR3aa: CASRESGGFYEQYF
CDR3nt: TGCGCCAGCAGGGAATCAGGGGGTTTCTACGAGCAGTACTTC